The source of this TCR beta chain is a study of blood T cell repertoires in COVID-19. Overall study: From the United States, Italy and Spain came samples of acute and convalescent COVID-19. T cells, B-cell-depleted T cells, or PBMCs provided the cDNA or gDNA that served as material.

This CDR3 region has 15 residues. Trimming stripped 5 bases from V and 1 base from J, with 9 bases between. Germline V gene sequence: CDR1 SGHAT, CDR2 FQNNGV. As processed by the authors: Estimation of nucleated cell counts was performed using reference gene primer amplification. This table comes from immunoSEQ multiplex PCR, and its TCRdb copy is limited to in-frame clones, with some not included. Clonal size and the V and J genes are those of that table, whereas D and trimming came from the DNA. Counted here are 60,000 or so clones, 79% occurring once; the ten biggest clones make up 3.2%. The J gene is TRBJ2-6, the V gene TRBV11-2, with a possible D match to TRBD2 (7 bases). Material: peripheral blood. This receptor was identified in a man in his fifties or sixties with acute or convalescent COVID-19. CDR3 residues: CASSRGGSGANVLTF. CDR3 bases: TGTGCCAGCAGCAGGGGGGGATCTGGGGCCAACGTCCTGACTTTC.